The text below deals with one T cell receptor beta chain. With V trimmed by 8 bases and J by 8 bases, 13 bases remained unmatched. In germline, CDR1 is LNHDA, CDR2 SQIVND (reference sequence). The CDR3 contains 15 residues. In the source study's methods: Nucleated cell counts were estimated from reference gene primer amplification. Only in-frame clones appear in the TCRdb table, and some are missing; sequencing was by immunoSEQ multiplex PCR. V and J calls and clone size are those listed in that table; D and trimming were worked out from the DNA. In the table there are more than 200,000 clones, about 85% of which are singletons. This sample is part of a study of blood T cell repertoires in COVID-19. Study-wide background: Acute-phase and convalescent COVID-19 samples originated in the United States, Italy and Spain. The analysed material was cDNA or gDNA that came from T cells, B-cell-depleted T cells, or PBMCs.

Sample: peripheral blood. The J gene is TRBJ1-4, the V gene TRBV19; 8 bases map to TRBD1. The TCR was taken from a man in his forties or fifties with acute or convalescent COVID-19. The CDR3: CASCLSGQGGEKLFF. CDR3 DNA sequence: TGTGCCAGTTGTCTATCAGGACAGGGTGGCGAAAAACTGTTTTTT.